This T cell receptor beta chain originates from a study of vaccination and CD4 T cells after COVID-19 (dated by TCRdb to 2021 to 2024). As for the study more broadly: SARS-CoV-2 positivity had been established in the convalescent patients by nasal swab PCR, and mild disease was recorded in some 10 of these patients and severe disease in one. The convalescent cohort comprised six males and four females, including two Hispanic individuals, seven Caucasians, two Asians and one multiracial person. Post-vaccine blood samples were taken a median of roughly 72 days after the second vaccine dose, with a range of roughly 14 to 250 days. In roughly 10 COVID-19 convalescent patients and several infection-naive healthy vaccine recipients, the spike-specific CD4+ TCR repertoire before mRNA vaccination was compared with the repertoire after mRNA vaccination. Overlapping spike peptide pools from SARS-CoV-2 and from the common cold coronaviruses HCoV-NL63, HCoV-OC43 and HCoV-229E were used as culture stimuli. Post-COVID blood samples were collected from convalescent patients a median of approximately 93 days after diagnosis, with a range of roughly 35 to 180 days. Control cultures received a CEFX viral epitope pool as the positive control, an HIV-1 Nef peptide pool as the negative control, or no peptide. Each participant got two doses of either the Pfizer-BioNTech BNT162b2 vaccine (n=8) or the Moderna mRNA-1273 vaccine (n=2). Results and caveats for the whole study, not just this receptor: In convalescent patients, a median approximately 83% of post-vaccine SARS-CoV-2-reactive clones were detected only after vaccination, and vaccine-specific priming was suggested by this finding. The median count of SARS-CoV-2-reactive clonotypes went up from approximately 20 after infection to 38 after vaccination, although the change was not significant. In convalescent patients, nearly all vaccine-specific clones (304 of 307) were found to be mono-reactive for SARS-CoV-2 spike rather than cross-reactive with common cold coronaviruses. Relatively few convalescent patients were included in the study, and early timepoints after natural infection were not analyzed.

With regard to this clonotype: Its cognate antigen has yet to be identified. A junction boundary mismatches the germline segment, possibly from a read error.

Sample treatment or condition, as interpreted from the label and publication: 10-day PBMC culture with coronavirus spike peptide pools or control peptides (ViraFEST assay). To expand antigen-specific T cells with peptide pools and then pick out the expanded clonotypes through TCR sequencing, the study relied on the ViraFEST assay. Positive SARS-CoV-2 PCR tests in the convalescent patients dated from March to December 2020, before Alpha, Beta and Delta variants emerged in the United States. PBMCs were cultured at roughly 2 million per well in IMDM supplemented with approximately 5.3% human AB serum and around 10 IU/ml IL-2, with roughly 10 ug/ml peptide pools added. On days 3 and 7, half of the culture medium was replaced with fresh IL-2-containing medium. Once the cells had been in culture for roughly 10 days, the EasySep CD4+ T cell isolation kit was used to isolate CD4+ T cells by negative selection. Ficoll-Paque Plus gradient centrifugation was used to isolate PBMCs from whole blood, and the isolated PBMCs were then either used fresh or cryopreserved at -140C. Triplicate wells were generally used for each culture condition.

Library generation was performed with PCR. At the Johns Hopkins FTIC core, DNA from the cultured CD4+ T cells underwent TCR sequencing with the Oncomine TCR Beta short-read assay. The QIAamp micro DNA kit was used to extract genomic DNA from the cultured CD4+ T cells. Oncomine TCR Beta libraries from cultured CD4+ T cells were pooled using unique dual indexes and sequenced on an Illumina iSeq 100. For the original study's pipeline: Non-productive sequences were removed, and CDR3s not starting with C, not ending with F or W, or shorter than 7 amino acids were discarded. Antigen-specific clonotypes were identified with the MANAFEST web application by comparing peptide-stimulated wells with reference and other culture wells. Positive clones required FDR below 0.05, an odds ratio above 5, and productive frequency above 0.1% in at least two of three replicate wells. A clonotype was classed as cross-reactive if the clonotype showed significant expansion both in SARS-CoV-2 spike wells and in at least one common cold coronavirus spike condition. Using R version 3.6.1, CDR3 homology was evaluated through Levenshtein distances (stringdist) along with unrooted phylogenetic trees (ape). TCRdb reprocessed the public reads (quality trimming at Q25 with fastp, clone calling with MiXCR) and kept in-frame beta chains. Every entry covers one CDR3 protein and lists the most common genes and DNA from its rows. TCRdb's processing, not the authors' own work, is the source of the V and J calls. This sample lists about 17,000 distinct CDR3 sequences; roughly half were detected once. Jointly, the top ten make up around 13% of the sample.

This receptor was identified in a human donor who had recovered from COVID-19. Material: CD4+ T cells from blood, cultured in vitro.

The CDR3 amino acid sequence is: CASREGADTQYF. The nucleotide sequence reads TGTGCCAGCAGGGAAGGCGCAGATACGCAGTATTTT. The chain is encoded by TRBV6-1 joined to TRBJ2-3, with no confident D gene call. From a lookup of the germline V gene, CDR1 and CDR2 are MNHNS and SASEGT. There are 12 amino acids in the CDR3, from cysteine to phenylalanine inclusive. Only the CDR3 DNA is retained, 36 bases long and in frame from the first base.